This T cell receptor (beta chain) derives from a study of T cells after somatic rescue of genetic block. Method: immunoSEQ multiplex PCR; TCRdb's copy keeps in-frame clones and lacks some. The sample holds approximately 67,000 clones; roughly 94% are singletons and the top ten take under 4%. Germline V CDR1 and CDR2: SGHRS, YFSETQ. The CDR3 totals 13 residues. The J segment lost 1 base and the V segment lost 4 bases, leaving 1 base of the junction unmatched. Sequencing was done on a sample of peripheral blood mononuclear cells (PBMCs). The sequence was obtained from a man aged 40-55 years. V and J are TRBV5-1 and TRBJ1-2; 7 bases fit TRBD1. The CDR3 region has the DNA TGCGCCAGCAGCGGGACAGTTAACTATGGCTACACCTTC. Its protein product is CASSGTVNYGYTF.